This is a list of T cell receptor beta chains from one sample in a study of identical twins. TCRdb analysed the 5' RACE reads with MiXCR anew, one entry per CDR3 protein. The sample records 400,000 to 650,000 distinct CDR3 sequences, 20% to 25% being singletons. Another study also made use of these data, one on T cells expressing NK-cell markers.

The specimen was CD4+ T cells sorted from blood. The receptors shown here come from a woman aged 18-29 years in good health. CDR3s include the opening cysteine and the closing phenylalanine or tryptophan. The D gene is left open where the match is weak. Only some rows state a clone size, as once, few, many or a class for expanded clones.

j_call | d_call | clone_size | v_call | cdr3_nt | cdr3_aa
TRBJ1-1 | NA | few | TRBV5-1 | TGCGCCAGTAGCCGACTGACAGTTCAAGAAGCTTTCTTT | CASSRLTVQEAFF
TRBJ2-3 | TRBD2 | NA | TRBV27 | TGTGCCAGCAGTTTGCTGGGACTAGGGGTCACAGATACGCAGTATTTT | CASSLLGLGVTDTQYF
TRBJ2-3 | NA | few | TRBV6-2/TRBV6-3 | TGTGCCAGCAGCGATCCTTGGGGGGAGACAGATACGCAGTATTTT | CASSDPWGETDTQYF
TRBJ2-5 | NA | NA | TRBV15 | TGTGCCACCGAGTGGGGTAGCGGTTCAGAGACCCAGTACTTC | CATEWGSGSETQYF
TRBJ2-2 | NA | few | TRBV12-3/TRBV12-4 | TGTGCCAGCAAACTAAGGGGTTCGTCCGGGGAGCTGTTTTTT | CASKLRGSSGELFF
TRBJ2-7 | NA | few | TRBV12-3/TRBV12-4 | TGTGCCAGCAGCCAAACAGTGGGCGAGCAGTACTTC | CASSQTVGEQYF
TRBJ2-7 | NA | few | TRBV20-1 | TGCAGTGCCTACGACACACTCTCCTACGAGCAGTACTTC | CSAYDTLSYEQYF
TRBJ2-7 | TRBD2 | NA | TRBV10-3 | TGTGCCATCAGTGAGAAGCTAGCGGGAGGAGCCTACGAGCAGTACTTC | CAISEKLAGGAYEQYF
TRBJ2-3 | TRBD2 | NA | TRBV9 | TGTGCCAGCAGCGTAGTGACAGCGGGAACAGATACGCAGTATTTT | CASSVVTAGTDTQYF
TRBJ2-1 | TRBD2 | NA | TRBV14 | TGTGCCAGCAGCCGGGGGAAGGGCGGTCGGACTAGCGGGGGCCGTTCCTACAATGAGCAGTTCTTC | CASSRGKGGRTSGGRSYNEQFF
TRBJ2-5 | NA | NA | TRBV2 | TGTGCCAGCAGTCCGGGACGGGAAGAGACCCAGTACTTC | CASSPGREETQYF
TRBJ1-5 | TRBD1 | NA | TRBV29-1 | TGCAGCGTTGAATTTGGGACAGGTGGGAATCAGCCCCAGCATTTT | CSVEFGTGGNQPQHF
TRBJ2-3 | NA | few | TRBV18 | TGTGCCAGCTCACCAAAGACAGATACGCAGTATTTT | CASSPKTDTQYF
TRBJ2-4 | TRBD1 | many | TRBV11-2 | TGTGCCAGCAGCGTAACGACAGGGTCCAAAAACATTCAGTACTTC | CASSVTTGSKNIQYF
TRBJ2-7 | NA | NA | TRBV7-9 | TGTGCCAGCAGCTTAGCGGAACAGGCCTCCTACGAGCAGTACTTC | CASSLAEQASYEQYF
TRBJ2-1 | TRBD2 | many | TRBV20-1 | TGCAGTGCTAGACCTAGCGGGAGGTCCTACAATGAGCAGTTCTTC | CSARPSGRSYNEQFF
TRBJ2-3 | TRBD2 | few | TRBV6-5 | TGTGCCAGCAGTTCGGGGGGTCGCACGCAGTATTTT | CASSSGGRTQYF
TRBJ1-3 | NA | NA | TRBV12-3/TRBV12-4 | TGTGCCAGCAGTTCCCCCGTCTGGAACACCATATATTTT | CASSSPVWNTIYF
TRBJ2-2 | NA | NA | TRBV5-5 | TGTGCCAGCAGAAAATTCTCCAGTACCGGGGAGCTGTTTTTT | CASRKFSSTGELFF
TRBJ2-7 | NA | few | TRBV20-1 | TGCAGTGCTAGCCGCGGCAACGAGCAGTACTTC | CSASRGNEQYF
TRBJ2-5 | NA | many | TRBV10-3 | TGTGCCATCAGAAACGGACAAGAGACCCAGTACTTC | CAIRNGQETQYF
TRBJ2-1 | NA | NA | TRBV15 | TGTGCCACCAGCAGAGCTCTCAGGGGAACTTCGAGCTCCTACAATGAGCAGTTCTTC | CATSRALRGTSSSYNEQFF
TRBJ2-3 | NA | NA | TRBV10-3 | TGTGCCATCACCGGGAGAGATACGCAGTATTTT | CAITGRDTQYF
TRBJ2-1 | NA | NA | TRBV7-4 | TGTGCCAGCAGCTTCCGTCGGGACTCCTACAATGAGCAGTTCTTC | CASSFRRDSYNEQFF
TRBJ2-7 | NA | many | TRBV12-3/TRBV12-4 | TGTGCCAGCAGTTTTCAGTCTAGCGTGGGCGAGCAGTACTTC | CASSFQSSVGEQYF
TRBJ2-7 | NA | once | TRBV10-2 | TGCGCCAGCAGTGAGTCTATAGGGACCGAGCAGTACTTC | CASSESIGTEQYF
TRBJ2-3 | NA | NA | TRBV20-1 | TGCAGTGAGCGCGGACTGCGGAACACAGATACGCAGTATTTT | CSERGLRNTDTQYF
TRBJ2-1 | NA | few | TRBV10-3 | TGTGCCATCACGGCGGGCAATGAGCAGTTCTTC | CAITAGNEQFF
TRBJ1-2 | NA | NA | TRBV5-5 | TGTGCCAGCAGCTCCGGCGGGGGCGACTATGGCTACACCTTC | CASSSGGGDYGYTF
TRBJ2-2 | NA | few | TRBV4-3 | TGCGCCAGCAGCCAAGTAGTCAGCACCGGGGAGCTGTTTTTT | CASSQVVSTGELFF
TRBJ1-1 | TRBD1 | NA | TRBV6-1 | TGTGCCAGCACCGACAGGGCGGGCACTGAAGCTTTCTTT | CASTDRAGTEAFF
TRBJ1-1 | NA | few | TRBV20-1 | TGCAGTGCTAGACGACGGGAGATGAACACTGAAGCTTTCTTT | CSARRREMNTEAFF
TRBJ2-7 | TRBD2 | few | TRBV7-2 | TGTGCCAGCAGCTTAGTAAGAGGGACTAACTACGAGCAGTACTTC | CASSLVRGTNYEQYF
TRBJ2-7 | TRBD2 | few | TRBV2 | TGTGCCAGCAGGCCCCGGCCGAGCGGGGGATCATACGAGCAGTACTTC | CASRPRPSGGSYEQYF
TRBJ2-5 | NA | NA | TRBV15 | TGTGCCACCAGCAGAGGGACGGGAAAGCAAGAGACCCAGTACTTC | CATSRGTGKQETQYF
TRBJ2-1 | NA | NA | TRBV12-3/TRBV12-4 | TGTGCCAGCACCCCGGACAGCTTCCATGAGCAGTTCTTC | CASTPDSFHEQFF
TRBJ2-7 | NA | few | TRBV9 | TGTGCCAGCAGCGCTCAAACGGAATCCTACGAGCAGTACTTC | CASSAQTESYEQYF
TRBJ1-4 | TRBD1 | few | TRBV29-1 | TGCAGCGTTTCAACAGGGGGCGCGTGGGGTGAAAAACTGTTTTTT | CSVSTGGAWGEKLFF
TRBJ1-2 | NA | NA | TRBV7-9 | TGTGCCAGCAGCCCCCGACCGAAGGTAGACTATGGCTACACCTTC | CASSPRPKVDYGYTF
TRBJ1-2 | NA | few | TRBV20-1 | TGCAGTGCTAGTTCGCGGCGGGACTATGGCTACACCTTC | CSASSRRDYGYTF
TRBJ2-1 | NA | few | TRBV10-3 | TGTGCCACCAGCAGTGGTGATGAGCAGTTCTTC | CATSSGDEQFF
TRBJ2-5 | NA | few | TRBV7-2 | TGTGCCAGCAGCTTAACCCCCTTAGAGACCCAGTACTTC | CASSLTPLETQYF